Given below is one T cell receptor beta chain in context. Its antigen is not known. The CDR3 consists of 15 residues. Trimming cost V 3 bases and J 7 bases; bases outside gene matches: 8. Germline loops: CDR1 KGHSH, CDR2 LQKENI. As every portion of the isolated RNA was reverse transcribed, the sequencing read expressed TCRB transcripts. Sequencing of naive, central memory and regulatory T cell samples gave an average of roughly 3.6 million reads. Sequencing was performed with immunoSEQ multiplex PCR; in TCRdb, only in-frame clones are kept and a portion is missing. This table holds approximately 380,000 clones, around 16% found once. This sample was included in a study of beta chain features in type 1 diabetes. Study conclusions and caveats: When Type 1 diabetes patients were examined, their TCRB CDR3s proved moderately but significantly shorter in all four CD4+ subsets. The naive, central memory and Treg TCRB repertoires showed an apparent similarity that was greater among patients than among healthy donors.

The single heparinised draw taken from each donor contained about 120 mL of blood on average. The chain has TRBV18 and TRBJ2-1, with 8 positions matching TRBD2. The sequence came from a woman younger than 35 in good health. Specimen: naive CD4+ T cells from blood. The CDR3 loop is CASSPSKREWNEQFF. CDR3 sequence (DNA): TGTGCCAGCTCACCGAGCAAGCGGGAGTGGAATGAGCAGTTCTTC.